The 28 T cell receptor beta chains presented below share a single source sample, sequenced in a study of blood T cell repertoires in COVID-19. TCRdb keeps only in-frame clones here, not all; method: immunoSEQ multiplex PCR. The top ten clones hold 2.5% to 3.5% of a sample with 400,000 or so clones, around 87% of them seen once. The material sequenced was peripheral blood. The origin of the receptors is a human donor in a cohort sampled during active COVID-19.

The CDR3 region has the DNA TGTGCCTGGAGCGGGCTAGCTTCGTCCTCCTACAATGAGCAGTTCTTC. Translated: CAWSGLASSSYNEQFF. The chain has TRBV30 and TRBJ2-1, with D possibly being TRBD2 (5 bases). This CDR3 has 16 residues. The germline V gene has CDR1 GTSNPN and CDR2 SVGIG (reference sequence). V was clipped by 3 bases and J by 0 bases, with 15 bases between them.

This rearrangement joins TRBV30 to TRBJ2-1; weak D call: TRBD2 (7 bases). The CDR3 length is 21 residues. With 3 bases removed from V and 0 bases from J, the gap between germline ends came to 30 bases. CDR1 is GTSNPN, CDR2 SVGIG, per germline (reference sequence). CDR3 nucleotide sequence: TGTGCCTGGAGCCCGGGGGGCATGACAACCTCCCAAAGGAGCTCCTACAATGAGCAGTTCTTC. Translating it yields CAWSPGGMTTSQRSSYNEQFF.

The V and J genes are TRBV7-9 and TRBJ2-3, with D possibly being TRBD2 (5 bases). V lost 1 base, J lost 2 bases, and 10 bases lay in between. Germline V gene data show CDR1 as SEHNR and CDR2 as FQNEAQ (reference sequence). The CDR3 spans 15 residues. The CDR3 is CASSLVSGYTDTQYF. DNA for the CDR3: TGTGCCAGCAGCTTAGTCAGCGGATACACAGATACGCAGTATTTT.

The rearrangement links TRBV9 to TRBJ2-2, with TRBD1 matching over 11 bases. Per germline, CDR1 SGDLS and CDR2 YYNGEE. CDR3 size: 17 residues. The V gene end was trimmed by 4 bases and the J gene end by 6 bases; junction bases not matched to a gene: 11. The CDR3 protein is CASSPYSDRGLPGELFF. CDR3 coding DNA: TGTGCCAGCAGCCCGTACTCGGACAGGGGGCTCCCCGGGGAGCTGTTTTTT.

This chain uses TRBV3-1 (or the pseudogene TRBV3-2) with TRBJ2-1, with TRBD2 matching 15 bases. Germline V gives CDR1 LGHDT, CDR2 YNNKEL (reference sequence). The length of the CDR3 is 17 residues. The junction had 5 bases not matched to a gene; V was cut back by 4 bases and J by 4 bases. The DNA for the CDR3 is TGTGCCAGCAGCCCTTCCGGGACTAGCGGGAGGTACAATGAGCAGTTCTTC. Its translation: CASSPSGTSGRYNEQFF.

The table lists this clone with a count of one. The gene calls are TRBV7-9 and TRBJ1-6, with unresolved D. Looked up from germline, CDR1 is SEHNR and CDR2 is FQNEAQ (reference sequence). The CDR3 loop spans 12 amino acids. Trimming stripped 5 bases from V and 7 bases from J, with 6 bases between. CDR3 sequence reads: CASSPMNSPLHF. Here the CDR3 DNA reads TGTGCCAGCAGCCCAATGAATTCACCCCTCCACTTT.

The rearrangement joins TRBV2 to TRBJ1-1; no firm D call. This CDR3 spans 13 amino acids. Trimming pared 6 bases from V and 4 bases from J, leaving 12 bases between. CDR1 and CDR2 from the germline V gene are SNHLY and FYNNEI. The CDR3 coding sequence is TGTGCCAGCAGGCTACACGGAGTCACTGAAGCTTTCTTT. Amino acid sequence: CASRLHGVTEAFF.

V usage is TRBV10-3 and J usage is TRBJ2-5; D is possibly TRBD1 (6 bases). The CDR3 sequence is 13 residues long. V lost 3 bases and J 5 bases, leaving 10 bases between the germline ends. CDR1 and CDR2 (germline): ENHRY, SYGVKD. CDR3: CAISDRTAETQYF. The CDR3 DNA sequence: TGTGCCATCAGTGATAGGACAGCGGAGACCCAGTACTTC.

V is TRBV11-2 and J is TRBJ1-6; weak D call: TRBD1 (5 bases). This CDR3 is 15 amino acids long. Per the germline V gene, CDR1 is SGHAT and CDR2 is FQNNGV. Trimming cost V 5 bases and J 7 bases, with 15 bases left between them. The CDR3 DNA is TGTGCCAGCAGCCCATGGGGAACAGGCAATTCACCCCTCCACTTT. It translates to CASSPWGTGNSPLHF. Full variable domain (outside the CDR3, taken from reference TRBV11-2 and TRBJ1-6): EAGVAQSPRYKIIEKRQSVAFWCNPISGHATLYWYQQILGQGPKLLIQFQNNGVVDDSQLPKDRFSAERLKGVDSTLKIQPAKLEDSAVYLCASSPWGTGNSPLHFGNGTRLTVT.

This chain uses TRBV6-1 with TRBJ1-2, with 9 positions matching TRBD1. CDR1 is MNHNS, CDR2 SASEGT, per germline. V dropped 3 bases and J dropped 7; count of bases not matched to a gene: 18. This CDR3 has 18 residues. The CDR3 DNA sequence: TGTGCCAGCAGTGATTATTTTAGCGGGACAGGGAAATTTGGTGGCTACACCTTC. This sequence encodes CASSDYFSGTGKFGGYTF.

The chain joins TRBV30 to TRBJ1-2; 12 nucleotides match TRBD1. Germline V gives CDR1 GTSNPN, CDR2 SVGIG (reference sequence). The CDR3 runs to 16 residues. Losses at the gene ends were 3 bases for V and 7 bases for J; bases not matched to a gene: 12. The CDR3 region is CAWSAKSGQGAAGYTF. The CDR3 DNA reads TGTGCCTGGAGCGCGAAGTCGGGACAGGGGGCGGCTGGCTACACCTTC. The full variable domain, rest sourced from reference TRBV30 and TRBJ1-2, is SQTIHQWPATLVQPVGSPLSLECTVEGTSNPNLYWYRQAAGRGLQLLFYSVGIGQISSEVPQNLSASRPQDRQFILSSKKLLLSDSGFYLCAWSAKSGQGAAGYTFGSGTRLTVV.

This chain joins TRBV11-2 and TRBJ2-7, with D possibly matching TRBD2 (5 bases). The CDR3 runs 15 residues. Germline CDR1 and CDR2: SGHAT and FQNNGV. The V and J ends lost 7 bases and 3 bases respectively, with 19 bases between them. The CDR3 coding sequence is TGTGCCAGCACCTTTACATCGGGAACTGTCTACGAGCAGTACTTC. Protein product: CASTFTSGTVYEQYF.

The chain joins TRBV19 to TRBJ2-5; 11 bases align to TRBD1. CDR1 LNHDA and CDR2 SQIVND come from the germline V gene (reference sequence). With V trimmed by 7 bases and J by 3 bases, 10 bases remained unmatched. CDR3 length: 16 amino acids. The CDR3 region has the DNA TGTGCCAGTACCAAGGGGACAGGGGGTTATGAAGAGACCCAGTACTTC. Protein: CASTKGTGGYEETQYF.

The CDR3 loop is CASDRLGQGDLWSYSNQPQHF. In DNA, the CDR3 is TGTGCCAGTGACCGTCTGGGACAAGGGGACCTCTGGTCCTATAGCAATCAGCCCCAGCATTTT. The chain recombines TRBV19 with TRBJ1-5; tentative D call: TRBD1 (6 bases). V lost 8 bases to trimming and J lost 0 bases, with 32 bases between them. This CDR3 is 21 amino acids long. The germline V gene encodes CDR1 LNHDA and CDR2 SQIVND (reference sequence). Drawing the rest from reference TRBV19 and TRBJ1-5, the complete variable domain is DGGITQSPKYLFRKEGQNVTLSCEQNLNHDAMYWYRQDPGQGLRLIYYSQIVNDFQKGDIAEGYSVSREKKESFPLTVTSAQKNPTAFYLCASDRLGQGDLWSYSNQPQHFGDGTRLSIL.

This clone was observed a single time. V gene TRBV28 combines with J gene TRBJ1-5, with D tentatively TRBD1 (5 bases). The V gene's germline CDR1 is MDHEN and CDR2 SYDVKM. V lost 1 base to trimming and J lost 11 bases, with 24 bases between them. CDR3 size: 17 residues. Written as DNA, the CDR3 is TGTGCCAGCAGTTTATACTTTCGGACAACCGAGCAATCAGCCCAGCATTTT. It encodes CASSLYFRTTEQSAQHF. Full variable domain (rest looked up from reference TRBV28 and TRBJ1-5): DVKVTQSSRYLVKRTGEKVFLECVQDMDHENMFWYRQDPGLGLRLIYFSYDVKMKEKGDIPEGYSVSREKKERFSLILESASTNQTSMYLCASSLYFRTTEQSAQHFGDGTRLSIL.

The chain recombines TRBV15 with TRBJ2-1; 9 positions match TRBD2. CDR3 size: 16 residues. Per the germline V gene, CDR1 is LNHNV and CDR2 is YYDKDF (reference sequence). With V trimmed by 3 bases and J by 5 bases, 8 bases remained unmatched. CDR3 in amino acids: CATSRARTSADNEQFF. The CDR3 DNA reads as TGTGCCACCAGCAGGGCTCGGACTAGCGCAGACAATGAGCAGTTCTTC.

This clone was observed a single time. The chain has TRBV10-2 and TRBJ2-7; 7 bases map to TRBD1. Germline V lookup: CDR1 WSHSY, CDR2 SAAADI. This CDR3 has 14 residues. Trimming cost V 4 bases and J 2 bases; bases outside gene matches: 5. This CDR3 reads CASSAAGTAYEQYF. The CDR3 DNA sequence: TGCGCCAGCAGTGCTGCCGGGACAGCCTACGAGCAGTACTTC.

V and J are TRBV5-4 and TRBJ2-1, with 9 bases aligning to TRBD2. The germline gives CDR1 SGHNT, CDR2 YYREEE (reference sequence). The CDR3 has 15 residues. Trimming cost V 0 bases and J 7 bases; bases outside gene matches: 5. Written as DNA, the CDR3 is TGTGCCAGCAGCTTGGTTACTAGCGGGCCTAATGAGCAGTTCTTC. Protein: CASSLVTSGPNEQFF.

The rearrangement joins TRBV30 to TRBJ2-7, with 9 positions matching TRBD2. Germline V gene lookup returns CDR1 GTSNPN and CDR2 SVGIG (reference sequence). The CDR3 is 13 residues long. V lost 7 bases and J lost 6; bases outside the gene matches: 10. CDR3 amino acids: CASLLAGSREQYF. The DNA for the CDR3 is TGTGCCTCCCTCCTAGCGGGGAGTCGCGAGCAGTACTTC.

V gene TRBV11-2 combines with J gene TRBJ2-4; possibly TRBD2 for D (5 bases). CDR3 length: 17 amino acids. Trimming stripped 5 bases from V and 5 bases from J, with 22 bases between. Germline CDR1 reads SGHAT; CDR2 reads FQNNGV. The CDR3 reads CASSTEALLTRQNIQYF. The CDR3 nucleotides read TGTGCCAGCAGCACGGAGGCCCTTTTGACTCGCCAAAACATTCAGTACTTC.

V is TRBV2 and J is TRBJ2-3; 12 bases map to TRBD2. V lost 7 bases and J lost 10; bases outside the gene matches: 15. Germline CDR1 is SNHLY and CDR2 is FYNNEI. CDR3 length: 16 residues. CDR3: CASIPPTSGRGFAQYF. For the CDR3, the DNA is TGTGCCAGCATCCCTCCGACTAGCGGGAGAGGTTTCGCGCAGTATTTT.

The rearrangement uses TRBV4-1 and TRBJ2-7; 10 bases agree with TRBD2. The ends lost 1 base at V and 2 bases at J; junction bases unmatched: 8. The CDR3 length is 17 residues. Germline CDR1 reads MGHRA; CDR2 reads YSYEKL. CDR3 coding DNA: TGCGCCAGCAGCCAAGCTTCGGGGACTAGCGAAACCTACGAGCAGTACTTC. As protein: CASSQASGTSETYEQYF.

The genes are TRBV10-3 and TRBJ2-1; tentatively, D is TRBD1 (6 bases). Germline lookup yields CDR1 ENHRY and CDR2 SYGVKD. Trimming cost V 9 bases and J 0 bases, with 24 bases left between them. This CDR3 region has 18 residues. The CDR3 region is CAIGGPLIISSSYNEQFF. For the CDR3, the DNA is TGTGCCATAGGGGGACCGCTGATAATTTCGAGCTCCTACAATGAGCAGTTCTTC.

The chain couples TRBV7-9 to TRBJ2-3; possibly TRBD2 for D (5 bases). CDR1 is SEHNR, CDR2 FQNEAQ, per germline (reference sequence). Trimming took off 2 bases at V and 6 bases at J, with 15 bases between the two ends. The CDR3 loop spans 15 amino acids. The CDR3 nucleotides are TGTGCCAGCAGCTTAAGCCGCCTTCGGAGGGATACGCAGTATTTT. Translating gives CASSLSRLRRDTQYF.

The chain recombines TRBV2 with TRBJ2-7, with D perhaps TRBD1 (6 bases). Per germline, CDR1 SNHLY and CDR2 FYNNEI. Between the trimmed V and J ends, which lost 1 base and 9 bases, there was a span of 13 bases. CDR3 length: 13 amino acids. The CDR3 reads CASSEGTVGRQYF. As DNA, the CDR3 is TGTGCCAGCAGTGAAGGGACAGTGGGGCGGCAGTACTTC.

The chain employs TRBV7-9 and TRBJ1-4, with D perhaps TRBD1 (6 bases). In germline, CDR1 is SEHNR, CDR2 FQNEAQ (reference sequence). The CDR3 covers 14 residues. V was trimmed by 5 bases and J by 8 bases, leaving 15 bases between them. The chain's CDR3 is CASSPGTYGEKLFF. CDR3 in DNA: TGTGCCAGCAGCCCCGGGACATACGGGGAAAAACTGTTTTTT.

The genes are TRBV30 and TRBJ1-2; perhaps TRBD1 as D (5 bases). The CDR3 has 14 amino acids. Germline V gives CDR1 GTSNPN, CDR2 SVGIG (reference sequence). V was clipped by 1 base and J by 0 bases, with 9 bases between them. CDR3 region: CAWSGGGPNYGYTF. CDR3 sequence (DNA): TGTGCCTGGAGTGGGGGGGGTCCTAACTATGGCTACACCTTC.

The J gene is TRBJ2-2, the V gene TRBV27; 7 bases agree with TRBD1. The CDR3 spans 18 residues. The germline gives CDR1 MNHEY, CDR2 SMNVEV (reference sequence). V shed 1 base and J 6 bases; nucleotides not matched to a gene: 14. CDR3 region: CASSLFETGKGLSGELFF. DNA of the CDR3: TGTGCCAGCAGTTTATTCGAGACAGGGAAAGGTTTGTCCGGGGAGCTGTTTTTT.